What follows are 7 T cell receptor beta chains derived from one specimen sequenced in a study of shared clonotypes between healthy human individuals. Clones were read by immunoSEQ multiplex PCR, and TCRdb kept only the in-frame ones, dropping some. The sample includes about 660,000 clones, roughly 70% of them seen just once. Sequencing was performed on memory CD4+ T cells sorted from blood. Subset defined: CD45RA-negative fraction. The receptors originated from a woman younger than 45 in good health.

This chain joins TRBV18 and TRBJ2-5; D not certain. The ends were cut back, 8 bases at V and 3 bases at J, with 10 bases in the middle. The CDR3 runs 12 residues. Germline V CDR1 and CDR2: KGHSH, LQKENI. The CDR3 region has the DNA TGTGCCAGCCGTGCAGAAAAAGAGACCCAGTACTTC. Protein product: CASRAEKETQYF.

The CDR3 DNA follows: TGTGCCAGCAGTGACGGCGGCCAACCCACAGATACGCAGTATTTT. This gives the protein CASSDGGQPTDTQYF. The genes are TRBV6-4 and TRBJ2-3; D not certain. CDR1 is MRHNA and CDR2 is SNTAGT in the germline V gene. V dropped 2 bases and J dropped 2 bases, with 11 bases sitting between them. The CDR3 contains 15 residues.

The chain is built from TRBV2 and TRBJ2-1; D is undetermined. The V gene's germline CDR1 is SNHLY and CDR2 FYNNEI. V was cut by 4 bases and J by 0 bases, with 10 bases left in between. This CDR3 has 15 residues. The CDR3 is CASSGVLGSYNEQFF. The CDR3 bases are TGTGCCAGCAGTGGAGTTCTAGGCTCCTACAATGAGCAGTTCTTC.

J is TRBJ2-1 and V is TRBV5-6, with 11 positions matching TRBD2. The length of the CDR3 is 16 residues. V was clipped by 4 bases and J by 8 bases; unmatched bases: 11. Germline V gene sequence: CDR1 SGHDT, CDR2 YYEEEE. The chain's CDR3 is CASSDRLAGSGDEQFF. The CDR3 DNA is TGTGCCAGCAGCGACCGACTAGCGGGAAGTGGGGATGAGCAGTTCTTC.

This clone occurred many times. The chain recombines TRBV5-6 with TRBJ2-7, with TRBD1 as a possible D gene (5 bases). The germline gives CDR1 SGHDT, CDR2 YYEEEE. This CDR3 has 14 amino acids. V lost 2 bases and J lost 2, with 11 bases in between. The CDR3 sequence is CASSLIDRPYEQYF. CDR3 in DNA: TGTGCCAGCAGCTTAATAGACAGACCCTACGAGCAGTACTTC. Variable domain in full (rest from reference TRBV5-6 and TRBJ2-7): DAGVTQSPTHLIKTRGQQVTLRCSPKSGHDTVSWYQQALGQGPQFIFQYYEEEERQRGNFPDRFSGHQFPNYSSELNVNALLLGDSALYLCASSLIDRPYEQYFGPGTRLTVT.

This clone has a count of ten or more. The chain links TRBV11-2 to TRBJ2-2; 8 nucleotides line up with TRBD2. Germline assignment: CDR1 SGHAT and CDR2 FQNNGV. The CDR3 runs to 16 residues. Trimming at V came to 3 bases and at J to 0 bases, leaving 3 bases not matched to a gene. The CDR3 loop reads CASSFGGRSNTGELFF. The DNA for the CDR3 is TGTGCCAGCAGCTTTGGCGGGAGGTCGAACACCGGGGAGCTGTTTTTT.

A note on this clone: This CDR3 is also generated by other DNA sequences in the sample. The chain links TRBV2 to TRBJ2-2; D uncertain. Germline V lookup: CDR1 SNHLY, CDR2 FYNNEI. The V end was cut by 2 bases, the J end by 6 bases, with 4 bases between. The CDR3 has 12 residues. The CDR3, as DNA: TGTGCCAGCAGTGAACAATCCGGGGAGCTGTTTTTT. Encoded protein: CASSEQSGELFF.